A single sample gave rise to the 5 T cell receptor beta chains below, sequenced in a study of cytomegalovirus exposure and HLA in healthy donors. The PCR employed 60 Vbeta primers together with 13 Jbeta primers. Clones were read by immunoSEQ multiplex PCR, and TCRdb kept only the in-frame ones, dropping some. The table includes about 190,000 clones, roughly 77% detected once. The sequencing input was PBMCs. The receptors were sampled from a woman aged 50 to 60 in good health and CMV-seronegative.

The genes are TRBV19 and TRBJ1-2; D is possibly TRBD1 (5 bases). V lost 3 bases, J lost 4 bases, and 9 bases lay in between. The CDR3 has 13 residues. CDR1 and CDR2 (germline): LNHDA, SQIVND (reference sequence). CDR3 bases: TGTGCCAGTAGTATGGAGGGGATCTATGGCTACACCTTC. It translates to CASSMEGIYGYTF.

J is TRBJ2-5 and V is TRBV18; no reliable D call. Trimming removed 1 base from V and 4 bases from J, with 4 bases in between. CDR3 length: 12 residues. The germline V gene has CDR1 KGHSH and CDR2 LQKENI. The CDR3: CASSPLIETQYF. The CDR3 DNA reads as TGTGCCAGCTCACCACTAATAGAGACCCAGTACTTC.

This rearrangement joins TRBV5-4 to TRBJ2-1, with TRBD2 as a possible D gene (6 bases). The CDR3 is made up of 16 amino acids. CDR1 is SGHNT and CDR2 is YYREEE in the germline V gene (reference sequence). Trimming cost V 0 bases and J 4 bases, with 14 bases left between them. Written as DNA, the CDR3 is TGTGCCAGCAGCTTGGCCGCCCGACGGGGGTACAATGAGCAGTTCTTC. It encodes CASSLAARRGYNEQFF.

This chain connects TRBV18 to TRBJ2-7; TRBD1 aligns across 10 bases. This CDR3 is 14 amino acids long. Trimming removed 6 bases from V and 5 bases from J; junction bases left unmatched: 7. Germline-derived CDR1 and CDR2 are KGHSH and LQKENI. The CDR3 spells CASSLGQGGHEQYF. The CDR3 nucleotides read TGTGCCAGCTCCCTCGGACAGGGGGGCCACGAGCAGTACTTC.

The rearrangement joins TRBV14 to TRBJ2-1; 14 bases are shared with TRBD2. Germline trimming cut 4 bases from V and 0 bases from J; bases unmatched to any gene: 11. CDR3 length: 20 residues. Germline CDR1 and CDR2: SGHDN and FVKESK. The CDR3 DNA reads as TGTGCCAGCAGCCCGGAATACTGGACTAGCGGGAGGAGCTCCTACAATGAGCAGTTCTTC. Translating gives CASSPEYWTSGRSSYNEQFF.